The 30 T cell receptor beta chains below all came from one sample that was sequenced in a study of blood T cell repertoires in COVID-19. TCRdb's copy holds only in-frame clones and misses some; the assay was immunoSEQ multiplex PCR. Here the sample spans about 240,000 clones, roughly 82% being singletons. The sample was peripheral blood. These receptors were obtained from a woman between 65 and 79 years old with acute or convalescent COVID-19.

V usage is TRBV5-5 and J usage is TRBJ2-7, with D hard to call. Trimming pared 2 bases from V and 0 bases from J, leaving 6 bases between. CDR3 length: 13 residues. CDR1 is SGHKS and CDR2 is YYEKEE in the germline V gene (reference sequence). The CDR3 DNA follows: TGTGCCAGCAGCTTAGAGAGCTCCTACGAGCAGTACTTC. Its protein product is CASSLESSYEQYF.

The chain carries TRBV5-4 and TRBJ2-2; maybe TRBD2 (7 bases). Germline CDR1 SGHNT, CDR2 YYREEE (reference sequence). V gave up 4 bases and J gave up 0 bases, with 16 bases separating them. The CDR3 loop spans 17 amino acids. CDR3 DNA: TGTGCCAGCAGCCCCCATGGGAGGGGGACGAACACCGGGGAGCTGTTTTTT. Encoded protein: CASSPHGRGTNTGELFF.

On this clone: At the DNA level, this CDR3 is encoded by other sequences in the same sample as well. The chain has TRBV7-8 and TRBJ1-2; 7 nucleotides line up with TRBD1. The germline V gene has CDR1 SGHVS and CDR2 FQNEAQ. V dropped 1 base and J dropped 8; count of bases not matched to a gene: 4. The CDR3 totals 13 residues. The CDR3 sequence is CASSLGQGGGYTF. The CDR3 nucleotides are TGTGCCAGCAGCTTAGGACAGGGAGGAGGCTACACCTTC.

This clone was seen a single time. The chain carries TRBV4-3 and TRBJ1-5; D is ambiguous. Germline CDR1 and CDR2: LGHNA and YSLEER. V lost 0 bases and J 4 bases, leaving 4 bases between the germline ends. This CDR3 has 13 residues. CDR3 sequence: CASSQEQNQPQHF. CDR3 coding DNA: TGCGCCAGCAGCCAAGAGCAGAATCAGCCCCAGCATTTT.

The chain uses TRBV7-8 and TRBJ1-2; 7 positions match TRBD1. This CDR3 has 17 residues. Germline V gene data show CDR1 as SGHVS and CDR2 as FQNEAQ. J was trimmed by 4 bases and V by 1 base; bases with no gene match: 12. The DNA for the CDR3 is TGTGCCAGCAGCTTAGTCGGGACAGCCCGTTCATCCTATGGCTACACCTTC. Protein product: CASSLVGTARSSYGYTF. Filled out from reference TRBV7-8 and TRBJ1-2, the complete variable domain reads GAGVSQSPRYKVAKRGQDVALRCDPISGHVSLFWYQQALGQGPEFLTYFQNEAQLDKSGLPSDRFFAERPEGSVSTLKIQRTQQEDSAVYLCASSLVGTARSSYGYTFGSGTRLTVV.

The gene calls are TRBV5-5 and TRBJ2-3; 9 positions agree with TRBD1. The CDR3 runs 16 residues. V shed 4 bases and J 1 base; nucleotides not matched to a gene: 7. The germline CDR1 and CDR2 sequences are SGHKS and YYEKEE (reference sequence). Here the CDR3 DNA reads TGTGCCAGCAGCATGATACAGGGGGCCGGCACAGATACGCAGTATTTT. The encoded protein is CASSMIQGAGTDTQYF.

The sample holds a few counts of this clone. This chain joins TRBV19 and TRBJ1-3; no reliable D call. The CDR3 spans 15 residues. Trimming removed 3 bases from V and 4 bases from J, with 13 bases in between. Germline V gene data show CDR1 as LNHDA and CDR2 as SQIVND (reference sequence). CDR3 region: CASSIYGVAGNTIYF. The DNA for the CDR3 is TGTGCCAGTAGTATCTACGGGGTGGCCGGAAACACCATATATTTT.

The V and J genes are TRBV19 and TRBJ1-2; 8 nucleotides align to TRBD1. With 4 bases clipped from V and 8 bases from J, the junction kept 9 bases outside the gene matches. The CDR3 totals 14 residues. Germline V gene lookup returns CDR1 LNHDA and CDR2 SQIVND (reference sequence). CDR3: CASSTPTGARGYTF. DNA for the CDR3: TGTGCCAGTAGTACCCCGACAGGGGCAAGGGGCTACACCTTC.

The CDR3 region is CASSQDFPGQGNEQFF. The CDR3 nucleotides are TGTGCCAGCAGCCAAGATTTTCCAGGACAGGGCAATGAGCAGTTCTTC. The chain joins TRBV3-1 (or the pseudogene TRBV3-2) to TRBJ2-1, with 8 bases aligning to TRBD1. V gave up 0 bases and J gave up 6 bases; unmatched junction bases: 7. Germline V lookup: CDR1 LGHDT, CDR2 YNNKEL (reference sequence). This CDR3 is 16 amino acids long.

J is TRBJ1-5 and V is TRBV28; no clear D gene. CDR3 length equals 13 residues. From germline, CDR1 is MDHEN and CDR2 SYDVKM. The germline V and J ends were trimmed by 7 bases and 6 bases, with 13 bases remaining between them. The CDR3 here is CASKLEGLQPQHF. As DNA, the CDR3 is TGTGCCAGCAAGTTAGAGGGTCTTCAGCCCCAGCATTTT.

The count of this clone is one. J is TRBJ2-5 and V is TRBV30, with D unresolved. Trimming pared 0 bases from V and 4 bases from J, leaving 9 bases between. The germline V gene encodes CDR1 GTSNPN and CDR2 SVGIG (reference sequence). The CDR3 is 13 residues long. In DNA form, the CDR3 reads TGTGCCTGGAGTGTATGGCTTCGAGAGACCCAGTACTTC. It encodes CAWSVWLRETQYF.

V is TRBV4-2 and J is TRBJ1-4, with 10 bases matching TRBD1. V dropped 5 bases and J dropped 8; count of bases not matched to a gene: 5. The CDR3 length is 14 residues. Germline V CDR1 and CDR2: LGHNA, YNFKEQ. The CDR3 is CASSTGQGEEKLFF. The CDR3 nucleotides are TGTGCCAGCAGCACAGGACAGGGGGAGGAAAAACTGTTTTTT.

This clone occurred once. This chain joins TRBV10-3 and TRBJ1-4; weak D call: TRBD1 (5 bases). V lost 0 bases to trimming and J lost 7 bases, with 12 bases between them. The CDR3 has 15 amino acids. Germline V CDR1 and CDR2: ENHRY, SYGVKD. The CDR3 protein is CAISESRDLGEKLFF. CDR3 sequence (DNA): TGTGCCATCAGTGAGTCCCGGGACTTAGGTGAAAAACTGTTTTTT.

In its sample, this clone was seen once. The chain recombines TRBV11-2 with TRBJ2-7, with D perhaps matching TRBD1 (6 bases). This CDR3 has 16 amino acids. V dropped 5 bases and J dropped 5 bases, with 22 bases sitting between them. Germline CDR1 is SGHAT and CDR2 is FQNNGV. The CDR3 protein is CASSRNRGARGDEQYF. In DNA form, the CDR3 reads TGTGCCAGCAGCCGCAATAGGGGTGCCAGGGGCGACGAGCAGTACTTC. Using reference TRBV11-2 and TRBJ2-7 for the parts outside the CDR3, the full variable domain is EAGVAQSPRYKIIEKRQSVAFWCNPISGHATLYWYQQILGQGPKLLIQFQNNGVVDDSQLPKDRFSAERLKGVDSTLKIQPAKLEDSAVYLCASSRNRGARGDEQYFGPGTRLTVT.

The CDR3 region is CAWSRQGPGELFF. CDR3 nucleotide sequence: TGTGCCTGGAGCCGACAGGGTCCCGGGGAGCTGTTTTTT. The chain combines TRBV30 with TRBJ2-2; 7 bases are shared with TRBD1. Looked up from germline, CDR1 is GTSNPN and CDR2 is SVGIG (reference sequence). With V trimmed by 3 bases and J by 6 bases, 4 bases remained unmatched. The CDR3 is made up of 13 amino acids.

About this clone itself: This CDR3 is also generated by other DNA sequences in the sample. The chain is built from TRBV5-1 and TRBJ1-2; TRBD1 agrees at 9 bases. Germline V gene sequence: CDR1 SGHRS, CDR2 YFSETQ. There are 13 residues in the CDR3. The V gene end was trimmed by 4 bases and the J gene end by 5 bases; junction bases not matched to a gene: 3. The CDR3 loop reads CASSPGQGYGYTF. CDR3 coding DNA: TGCGCCAGCAGCCCCGGACAGGGGTATGGCTACACCTTC.

The chain uses TRBV6-1 and TRBJ1-1, with 7 bases fitting TRBD1. Losses at the gene ends were 2 bases for V and 3 bases for J; bases not matched to a gene: 12. The CDR3 covers 17 residues. Germline lookup yields CDR1 MNHNS and CDR2 SASEGT. CDR3 region: CASSEYQGEITHTEAFF. The CDR3 region has the DNA TGTGCCAGCAGTGAATACCAGGGGGAGATAACACACACTGAAGCTTTCTTT.

V and J are TRBV12-5 and TRBJ1-3; 11 nucleotides agree with TRBD1. The CDR3 covers 14 residues. V lost 4 bases and J lost 6; bases outside the gene matches: 2. Germline CDR1 is LGHNT and CDR2 is FRNRAP. This CDR3 is CASGSGQGENTIYF. Written as DNA, the CDR3 is TGTGCTAGTGGTTCGGGACAGGGGGAAAACACCATATATTTT.

This clone occurred a few times. The chain is built from TRBV5-1 and TRBJ2-7, with 8 bases matching TRBD1. With 1 base clipped from V and 0 bases from J, the junction kept 3 bases outside the gene matches. Germline V gene sequence: CDR1 SGHRS, CDR2 YFSETQ. CDR3 length: 15 amino acids. Written as DNA, the CDR3 is TGCGCCAGCAGCTTGACAGGGGGTAGCTCCTACGAGCAGTACTTC. The encoded protein is CASSLTGGSSYEQYF.

The CDR3 coding sequence is TGTGCCAGCAGCCAAGGGAACAGCCTAAACTATGGCTACACCTTC. Its translation is CASSQGNSLNYGYTF. This sequence joins TRBV14 and TRBJ1-2; D remains ambiguous. CDR3 length equals 15 residues. Germline CDR1 reads SGHDN; CDR2 reads FVKESK. Trimming cost V 1 base and J 2 bases, with 11 bases left between them.

V gene TRBV27 combines with J gene TRBJ1-2; possible D gene TRBD1, 5 bases. V gave up 6 bases and J gave up 2 bases, with 13 bases separating them. Per germline, CDR1 MNHEY and CDR2 SMNVEV (reference sequence). This CDR3 contains 14 residues. This CDR3 reads CASSPLPGNYGYTF. DNA of the CDR3: TGTGCCAGCAGCCCCCTCCCAGGGAACTATGGCTACACCTTC.

The rearrangement joins TRBV2 to TRBJ1-2; D uncertain. The germline V gene has CDR1 SNHLY and CDR2 FYNNEI. Trimming left V 7 bases short and J 2 bases short, with 14 bases between. CDR3 length: 14 residues. DNA of the CDR3: TGTGCCAGCAAGTCGGGGATGGGGAACTATGGCTACACCTTC. Residues: CASKSGMGNYGYTF.

The chain uses TRBV6-2 or TRBV6-3 and TRBJ1-5, with 8 bases matching TRBD1. Per germline, CDR1 MNHEY and CDR2 SVGEGT. With V trimmed by 5 bases and J by 7 bases, 10 bases remained unmatched. The CDR3 is 15 residues long. CDR3 sequence: CASSIGQGNYQPQHF. DNA for the CDR3: TGTGCCAGCAGTATTGGACAGGGCAACTACCAGCCCCAGCATTTT.

In DNA form, the CDR3 reads TGTGCCAGCAGCCGAGACAGGGCTAACTATGGCTACACCTTC. As protein: CASSRDRANYGYTF. The chain combines TRBV7-8 with TRBJ1-2; 7 bases match TRBD1. CDR3 length: 14 residues. The V gene end was trimmed by 5 bases and the J gene end by 0 bases; junction bases not matched to a gene: 3. Per germline, CDR1 SGHVS and CDR2 FQNEAQ.

This chain uses TRBV10-3 with TRBJ2-5; TRBD1 matches 7 bases. Germline lookup yields CDR1 ENHRY and CDR2 SYGVKD. This CDR3 contains 18 residues. With 4 bases clipped from V and 0 bases from J, the junction kept 14 bases outside the gene matches. The CDR3 DNA is TGTGCCATCAGTGTGGGGGTAACCGGGACAGCCAACCAAGAGACCCAGTACTTC. Its translation: CAISVGVTGTANQETQYF.

This clone was counted a single time. CDR3 residues: CASSGISGPRNSPLHF. DNA of the CDR3: TGTGCCAGCTCAGGCATCTCAGGTCCCCGAAATTCACCCCTCCACTTT. The rearrangement joins TRBV18 to TRBJ1-6, with unresolved D. The CDR3 is 16 amino acids. CDR1 is KGHSH, CDR2 LQKENI, per germline. Trimming removed 5 bases from V and 7 bases from J, with 18 bases in between.

The V gene is TRBV27, the J gene TRBJ1-1; possible D gene TRBD1, 6 bases. Germline V gene data show CDR1 as MNHEY and CDR2 as SMNVEV (reference sequence). CDR3 size: 15 residues. The V end lost 2 bases, the J end lost 1 base, and 11 bases lay between the germline ends. The chain's CDR3 is CASSLRGQGNTEAFF. DNA for the CDR3: TGTGCCAGCAGTTTAAGGGGACAAGGGAACACTGAAGCTTTCTTT.

In its sample, this clone was seen once. V is TRBV9 and J is TRBJ1-2; 9 bases align to TRBD1. V dropped 4 bases and J dropped 2; count of bases not matched to a gene: 9. The CDR3 loop spans 16 amino acids. CDR1 is SGDLS, CDR2 YYNGEE, per germline. The DNA for the CDR3 is TGTGCCAGCAGCCCACGGGACAGGGTATCGAACTATGGCTACACCTTC. The encoded protein is CASSPRDRVSNYGYTF.

This clone came up once. This chain connects TRBV7-2 to TRBJ1-2; 10 positions match TRBD1. V shed 5 bases and J 8 bases; nucleotides not matched to a gene: 17. Germline CDR1 SGHTA, CDR2 FQGNSA. The CDR3 is 17 amino acids. Here the CDR3 reads CASSPRGDDRGQGGYTF. In nucleotides, the CDR3 is TGTGCCAGCAGCCCCCGGGGGGACGACAGGGGGCAGGGAGGCTACACCTTC.

The chain links TRBV12-3 or TRBV12-4 to TRBJ1-1; D call uncertain. The CDR3 sequence is 12 residues long. Trimming took 5 bases from V and 7 from J, leaving 11 bases between them. The CDR3 loop reads CASSPLSLEAFF. The CDR3, as DNA: TGTGCCAGCAGTCCCCTTTCCCTTGAAGCTTTCTTT.